The 12 T cell receptor beta chains listed next were all sequenced from one sample in a study of T cell clonality in common variable immunodeficiency. For these receptors, no antigen is known. Profiling relied on immunoSEQ multiplex PCR, and the TCRdb table lists in-frame clones only, not all of them. This sample includes about 20,000 clones with no singletons; its ten biggest clones take up just over 2.5%. Findings and caveats of the study: Reportedly, TCR beta sequences from common variable immunodeficiency showed fewer deletions and N-nucleotide insertions.

The specimen was peripheral blood mononuclear cells. These TCRs come from a human donor with common variable immunodeficiency.

This clone was detected a few times. Read coverage stops 3 residues before the CDR3 terminus; the germline J gene supplies the remainder. The chain couples TRBV7-3 to TRBJ2-1; D is unclear. Trimming removed 4 bases from V and 4 bases from J, with 11 bases in between. This CDR3 contains 14 residues. CDR1 SGHTA and CDR2 FQGTGA come from the germline V gene. The covered CDR3 bases are TGTGCCAGCAGCTCCTTGGTCGGGTACAATGAG. Translating gives CASSSLVGYNE. The full CDR3 protein reads CASSSLVGYNEQFF.

Turning to this clone: The read falls 3 residues short of the CDR3 end, and the missing part is taken from the germline J gene. The V gene is TRBV19, the J gene TRBJ2-5; a possible D gene is TRBD1 (6 bases). The length of the CDR3 is 15 residues. Germline V gene lookup returns CDR1 LNHDA and CDR2 SQIVND (reference sequence). Between the trimmed V and J ends, which lost 5 bases and 3 bases, there was a span of 16 bases. The CDR3 loop is CASSQRDIREETQYF. Partial CDR3 DNA: TGTGCCAGTAGTCAAAGGGACATAAGGGAAGAGACC.

This clone was detected only a few times. The CDR3 end lies 3 residues beyond the end of the read and is filled in from the germline J gene. V and J are TRBV7-2 and TRBJ2-7; 9 positions match TRBD1. Germline V lookup: CDR1 SGHTA, CDR2 FQGNSA. The trim removed 5 bases at V and 2 bases at J, leaving 7 bases unmatched. This CDR3 has 15 residues. CDR3 residues: CASSLLRDRAYEQYF. CDR3 bases read: TGTGCCAGCAGCCTATTAAGGGACAGGGCCTACGAG.

Concerning this clone itself: The read stops 3 residues short of the end of the CDR3; the missing end is completed from the germline J gene. This chain connects TRBV7-2 to TRBJ2-3; 9 bases fit TRBD1. The CDR3 has 15 residues. Trimming at V came to 8 bases and at J to 6 bases, leaving 12 bases not matched to a gene. Germline V CDR1 and CDR2: SGHTA, FQGNSA. CDR3 in amino acids: CASSPGQGERDTQYF. The sequenced CDR3 bases are TGTGCCAGCTCCCCGGGACAGGGTGAACGGGATACG.

This clone was seen ten or more times. The read falls 3 residues short of the CDR3 end, and the missing part is taken from the germline J gene. The chain carries TRBV5-4 and TRBJ1-5; the match to TRBD1 covers 8 bases. This CDR3 has 15 amino acids. Germline CDR1 SGHNT, CDR2 YYREEE (reference sequence). J lost 2 bases, V lost 4 bases, and 5 bases had no gene match. CDR3 loop: CASSPDRVGNQPQHF. CDR3 DNA, as far as it was read: TGTGCCAGCAGCCCGGACAGGGTGGGCAATCAGCCC.

This clone was observed a few times. The read halts 3 residues ahead of the CDR3 end, with the missing end drawn from the germline J gene. V gene TRBV19 combines with J gene TRBJ1-2; 9 nucleotides agree with TRBD1. CDR1 LNHDA and CDR2 SQIVND come from the germline V gene (reference sequence). The length of the CDR3 is 15 residues. V dropped 6 bases and J dropped 6; count of bases not matched to a gene: 11. CDR3 loop: CASRVVGQGRDGYTF. The sequenced CDR3 bases are TGTGCCAGTAGGGTTGTCGGACAGGGGCGAGATGGC.

In its sample, this clone was seen a few times. With the read ending 3 residues before the CDR3 end, the germline J gene is used to fill in that end. The chain carries TRBV18 and TRBJ1-2; TRBD1 matches at 10 bases. Germline V gives CDR1 KGHSH, CDR2 LQKENI. This CDR3 is 15 amino acids long. With 2 bases clipped from V and 4 bases from J, the junction kept 4 bases outside the gene matches. The CDR3 sequence is CASSPEGTGAYGYTF. Incomplete CDR3 DNA: TGTGCCAGCTCACCAGAAGGGACAGGGGCCTATGGC.

This clone has just a few counts. Read coverage stops 3 residues before the CDR3 terminus; the germline J gene supplies the remainder. The genes are TRBV18 and TRBJ2-5; TRBD2 agrees at 10 bases. J was trimmed by 4 bases and V by 2 bases; bases with no gene match: 1. This CDR3 is 14 amino acids long. CDR1 is KGHSH, CDR2 LQKENI, per germline. CDR3 sequence: CASSPASGRETQYF. The part of the CDR3 DNA that was read is TGTGCCAGCTCACCAGCTAGCGGGAGAGAGACC.

This clone was counted only a few times. The CDR3 end is not reached by the read, which stops 3 residues before it; the germline J gene fills it in. The chain carries TRBV7-2 and TRBJ2-5; no firm D call. There are 13 residues in the CDR3. The ends were cut back, 5 bases at V and 0 bases at J, with 7 bases in the middle. Germline V gene data show CDR1 as SGHTA and CDR2 as FQGNSA. The part of the CDR3 DNA that was read is TGTGCCAGCAGCCGAGACAACCAAGAGACC. Residues: CASSRDNQET. The entire CDR3 protein reads CASSRDNQETQYF. Combining the CDR3 with reference TRBV7-2 and TRBJ2-5 gives the whole variable domain GAGVSQSPSNKVTEKGKDVELRCDPISGHTALYWYRQSLGQGLEFLIYFQGNSAPDKSGLPSDRFSAERTGGSVSTLTIQRTQQEDSAVYLCASSRDNQETQYFGPGTRLLVL.

As concerns this clone: The CDR3 end lies 3 residues beyond the end of the read and is filled in from the germline J gene. The chain joins TRBV7-9 to TRBJ2-5; 12 positions agree with TRBD2. Trimming cost V 7 bases and J 5 bases; bases outside gene matches: 8. Germline CDR1 reads SEHNR; CDR2 reads FQNEAQ (reference sequence). This CDR3 has 15 amino acids. This CDR3 reads CASTETSGRVETQYF. CDR3 DNA (partial): TGTGCCAGCACCGAGACTAGCGGGAGAGTTGAGACC.

This clone has only a few counts. The CDR3 end falls 3 residues outside the read, so it is completed with the germline J gene. The gene calls are TRBV19 and TRBJ2-7; 10 nucleotides align to TRBD1. CDR1 is LNHDA and CDR2 is SQIVND in the germline V gene (reference sequence). CDR3 length: 15 amino acids. J was trimmed by 3 bases and V by 9 bases; bases with no gene match: 11. The CDR3 sequence: CASLQAGQGRYEQYF. Partial CDR3 DNA: TGTGCCAGCCTTCAGGCGGGACAGGGGCGCTACGAG.

In this sample, this clone turned up a few times. The DNA read from the CDR3 is TGTGCCAGTAGTTGGGGGACTCGGAATCAGCCC. Protein: CASSWGTRNQP. The CDR3 in full is CASSWGTRNQPQHF. The chain uses TRBV19 and TRBJ1-5; perhaps TRBD1 as D (5 bases). The DNA ends 3 residues before the CDR3 does, and the rest of the CDR3 is filled in from the germline J gene. The CDR3 sequence is 14 residues long. CDR1 and CDR2 from the germline V gene are LNHDA and SQIVND (reference sequence). V lost 5 bases and J 4 bases, leaving 12 bases between the germline ends.